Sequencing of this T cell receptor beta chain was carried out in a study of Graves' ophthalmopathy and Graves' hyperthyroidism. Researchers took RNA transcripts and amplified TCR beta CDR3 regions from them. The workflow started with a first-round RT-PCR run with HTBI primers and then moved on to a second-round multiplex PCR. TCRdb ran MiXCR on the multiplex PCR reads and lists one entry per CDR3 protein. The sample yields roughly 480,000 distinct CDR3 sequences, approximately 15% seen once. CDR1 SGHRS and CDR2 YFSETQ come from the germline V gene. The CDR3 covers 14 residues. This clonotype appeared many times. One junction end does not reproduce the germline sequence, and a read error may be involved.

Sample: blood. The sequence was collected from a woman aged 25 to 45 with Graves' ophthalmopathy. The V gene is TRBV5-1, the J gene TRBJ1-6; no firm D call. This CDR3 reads CASNLGDGYSPLHF. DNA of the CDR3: TGCGCCAGCAACTTGGGTGACGGCTATTCACCCCTCCACTTT. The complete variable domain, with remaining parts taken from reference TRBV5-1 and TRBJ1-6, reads KAGVTQTPRYLIKTRGQQVTLSCSPISGHRSVSWYQQTPGQGLQFLFEYFSETQRNKGNFPGRFSGRQFSNSRSEMNVSTLELGDSALYLCASNLGDGYSPLHFGNGTRLTVT.